Below are 11 T cell receptor beta chains sequenced from a single sample in a study of T cell responses to AZD1222 COVID-19 vaccine. Produced via immunoSEQ multiplex PCR; TCRdb's table is partial and in-frame only. The data contain approximately 140,000 clones, 75% to 90% of them singletons. The sample in question was peripheral blood, obtained on day 0 of MenACWY control vaccination. The source is an adult in good health.

CDR3 in amino acids: CASKGYNEQFF. The CDR3, as DNA: TGTGCCAGCAAGGGGTACAATGAGCAGTTCTTC. The chain employs TRBV12-3 or TRBV12-4 and TRBJ2-1; D is possibly TRBD1 (5 bases). V lost 7 bases and J 4 bases, leaving 5 bases between the germline ends. CDR3 length: 11 residues.

For this clone: Distinct nucleotide sequences in the sample also encode this CDR3. V gene TRBV24-1 combines with J gene TRBJ2-3; D tentatively reads TRBD1 or TRBD2 (6 bases each). Germline-derived CDR1 and CDR2 are KGHDR and SFDVKD. There are 14 residues in the CDR3. The V end was cut by 5 bases, the J end by 3 bases, with 11 bases between. This CDR3 is CATSGTGRTDTQYF. The CDR3 DNA sequence: TGTGCCACCAGTGGAACAGGGAGGACAGATACGCAGTATTTT.

The CDR3 DNA is TGTGCCAGCTCGGGACAAGCGAGGGATACGCAGTATTTT. Translation gives CASSGQARDTQYF. The J gene is TRBJ2-3, the V gene TRBV7-3; D may be TRBD1 (6 bases). Trimming left V 8 bases short and J 6 bases short, with 15 bases between. CDR1 and CDR2 from the germline V gene are SGHTA and FQGTGA. This CDR3 comprises 13 residues.

The rearrangement joins TRBV19 to TRBJ2-5; D gene unclear. The V gene lost 5 bases and the J gene lost 3 bases, with 16 bases spanning the gap. This CDR3 has 15 amino acids. Germline CDR1 is LNHDA and CDR2 is SQIVND (reference sequence). The DNA for the CDR3 is TGTGCCAGTAGTCTTCAGACCCGGCGAAAAGAGACCCAGTACTTC. Its protein product is CASSLQTRRKETQYF.

In this sample, this clone turned up a few times. The rearrangement links TRBV7-9 to TRBJ1-1, with 9 bases aligning to TRBD1. Germline CDR1 and CDR2: SEHNR and FQNEAQ (reference sequence). This CDR3 has 17 amino acids. V lost 5 bases, J lost 0 bases, and 10 bases stayed unmatched. The CDR3 DNA reads TGTGCCAGCAGCCCCGGGACAGGGAGTATAGTGAACACTGAAGCTTTCTTT. Translation gives CASSPGTGSIVNTEAFF.

This chain links TRBV11-2 with TRBJ2-1, with D possibly TRBD2 on 5 matching bases. CDR1 is SGHAT, CDR2 FQNNGV, per germline. CDR3 length: 15 residues. V lost 1 base to trimming and J lost 10 bases, with 17 bases between them. The CDR3 loop reads CASSLVPRERLEQFF. The DNA for the CDR3 is TGTGCCAGCAGCTTAGTCCCCCGGGAAAGGCTCGAGCAGTTCTTC.

The rearrangement uses TRBV27 and TRBJ2-6; no clear D gene. From germline, CDR1 is MNHEY and CDR2 SMNVEV (reference sequence). The CDR3 loop spans 17 amino acids. V lost 7 bases, J lost 9 bases, and 25 bases lay in between. CDR3 DNA: TGTGCCAGCACTAATACCCGGAAGGGTTCAGGTGGCAACGTCCTGACTTTC. It codes for CASTNTRKGSGGNVLTF.

CDR3 nucleotides: TGTGCCAGCATGAGATCCTGGAACACTGAAGCTTTCTTT. Its translation: CASMRSWNTEAFF. The V and J genes are TRBV6-5 and TRBJ1-1; D is ambiguous. Germline CDR1 reads MNHEY; CDR2 reads SVGAGI. The CDR3 length is 13 residues. Trimming cost V 7 bases and J 1 base, with 10 bases left between them.

This clone was detected many times. The chain is built from TRBV4-2 and TRBJ2-5, with 9 bases lining up with TRBD2. The CDR3 extends over 15 amino acids. In germline, CDR1 is LGHNA, CDR2 YNFKEQ. After removal of 0 bases from V and 1 base from J, the junction contained 0 bases not matched to a gene. The CDR3 DNA reads TGTGCCAGCAGCCAAGAGCGGGGGGGCCAAGAGACCCAGTACTTC. Translated: CASSQERGGQETQYF.

In DNA, the CDR3 is TGTGCCAGCAGACCCGGACAGGGTGGGACTGAAGCTTTCTTT. Encoded protein: CASRPGQGGTEAFF. The chain joins TRBV5-4 to TRBJ1-1, with TRBD1 matching over 8 bases. The germline V gene has CDR1 SGHNT and CDR2 YYREEE (reference sequence). V dropped 5 bases and J dropped 5; count of bases not matched to a gene: 8. The CDR3 is made up of 14 amino acids. Full variable domain (remainder filled in from reference TRBV5-4 and TRBJ1-1): ETGVTQSPTHLIKTRGQQVTLRCSSQSGHNTVSWYQQALGQGPQFIFQYYREEENGRGNFPPRFSGLQFPNYSSELNVNALELDDSALYLCASRPGQGGTEAFFGQGTRLTVV.

The table lists this clone with a count of one. CDR3 sequence (DNA): TGTGCCAGCAGTGAAGGGACAGGGTCGCAGTATTTT. Protein sequence: CASSEGTGSQYF. J is TRBJ2-3 and V is TRBV25-1, with 9 nucleotides matching TRBD1. The CDR3 totals 12 residues. Germline CDR1 MGHDK, CDR2 SYGVNS. V dropped 2 bases and J dropped 10; count of bases not matched to a gene: 1.